Following are 20 T cell receptor beta chains from one sample sequenced in a study of cytomegalovirus exposure and HLA in healthy donors. PCR employed 60 Vbeta and 13 Jbeta primers. Clones were read by immunoSEQ multiplex PCR, and TCRdb kept only the in-frame ones, dropping some. Altogether over 150,000 clones are present, over 80% being singletons, with the ten largest covering approximately 2.4%. The sequencing input was PBMCs. The receptor source for this set is a male donor in good health and CMV-seronegative.

This chain uses TRBV5-5 with TRBJ2-3; TRBD2 agrees at 9 bases. CDR3 length equals 18 residues. The V gene end was trimmed by 4 bases and the J gene end by 0 bases; junction bases not matched to a gene: 12. The V gene's germline CDR1 is SGHKS and CDR2 YYEKEE (reference sequence). The CDR3 here is CASSAIYLAGPSTDTQYF. CDR3 coding DNA: TGTGCCAGCAGCGCGATCTACCTAGCGGGGCCCAGCACAGATACGCAGTATTTT.

In its sample, this clone was seen a few times. The gene calls are TRBV5-8 and TRBJ2-6, with D unresolved. The ends were cut back, 1 base at V and 0 bases at J, with 5 bases in the middle. The germline V gene encodes CDR1 SGHTS and CDR2 YDEGEE. The CDR3 has 15 residues. CDR3: CASSLRNSGANVLTF. DNA of the CDR3: TGTGCCAGCAGCTTGCGTAACTCTGGGGCCAACGTCCTGACTTTC.

This clone has only one observation. The rearrangement joins TRBV27 to TRBJ1-1, with 8 bases fitting TRBD1. With 4 bases clipped from V and 5 bases from J, the junction kept 6 bases outside the gene matches. In germline, CDR1 is MNHEY, CDR2 SMNVEV (reference sequence). This CDR3 comprises 14 residues. In DNA form, the CDR3 reads TGTGCCAGCAGTTCCTCAGGGGGCTTGACTGAAGCTTTCTTT. It codes for CASSSSGGLTEAFF.

This clone was counted between two and nine times. The CDR3 nucleotides read TGTGCCAGCGAACGACAGGGGGCTAAAGAGACCCAGTACTTC. Its protein is CASERQGAKETQYF. The chain is built from TRBV7-2 and TRBJ2-5; TRBD1 agrees at 10 bases. This CDR3 contains 14 residues. The V segment lost 8 bases and the J segment 3 bases; nucleotides outside the gene matches: 6. In germline, CDR1 is SGHTA, CDR2 FQGNSA.

In its sample, this clone was seen a few times. The V and J genes are TRBV15 and TRBJ1-1; 7 positions match TRBD1. This CDR3 has 16 residues. After removal of 3 bases from V and 1 base from J, the junction contained 8 bases not matched to a gene. Germline V gene lookup returns CDR1 LNHNV and CDR2 YYDKDF (reference sequence). Here the CDR3 reads CATSSYRGRGNTEAFF. The CDR3 DNA sequence: TGTGCCACCAGCAGCTACAGGGGCCGGGGGAACACTGAAGCTTTCTTT.

As regards this clone: Within the sample, other DNA sequences also encode this same CDR3. The chain carries TRBV4-1 and TRBJ2-7; TRBD1 agrees at 8 bases. The CDR3 consists of 14 residues. V lost 4 bases and J lost 0; bases outside the gene matches: 2. Germline CDR1 reads MGHRA; CDR2 reads YSYEKL. CDR3: CASSPGTGSYEQYF. CDR3 coding DNA: TGCGCCAGCAGCCCAGGGACAGGCTCCTACGAGCAGTACTTC.

The CDR3 nucleotides are TGTGCCAGCACTCTGGGGCCTACCGGGGAGCTGTTTTTT. This gives the protein CASTLGPTGELFF. This chain joins TRBV27 and TRBJ2-2, with D possibly being TRBD1 (5 bases). The CDR3 is 13 residues long. With 7 bases removed from V and 5 bases from J, the gap between germline ends came to 11 bases. Per the germline V gene, CDR1 is MNHEY and CDR2 is SMNVEV (reference sequence).

The DNA of the CDR3 is TGCGCCAGCAGCCAAGAGACCAGGGGATATGTCTACGAGCAGTACTTC. Amino acids: CASSQETRGYVYEQYF. V and J are TRBV4-1 and TRBJ2-7, with D possibly TRBD1 on 6 matching bases. Germline V gene data show CDR1 as MGHRA and CDR2 as YSYEKL. The CDR3 totals 16 residues. The V and J ends lost 0 bases and 3 bases respectively, with 15 bases between them.

The V and J genes are TRBV6-5 and TRBJ1-1, with D possibly TRBD1 on 5 matching bases. Germline CDR1 is MNHEY and CDR2 is SVGAGI. There are 15 residues in the CDR3. V gave up 0 bases and J gave up 5 bases, with 13 bases separating them. CDR3 loop: CASSYSEEKGTEAFF. The CDR3 DNA reads TGTGCCAGCAGTTACTCGGAAGAAAAGGGGACTGAAGCTTTCTTT.

This clone was recorded only once. V is TRBV5-4 and J is TRBJ2-3; D is undetermined. The V and J ends lost 4 bases and 3 bases respectively, with 12 bases between them. The CDR3 loop spans 14 amino acids. Germline V CDR1 and CDR2: SGHNT, YYREEE (reference sequence). CDR3 loop: CASSPTKPTDTQYF. CDR3 sequence (DNA): TGTGCCAGCAGCCCAACTAAACCAACAGATACGCAGTATTTT.

This clone has a single count. V is TRBV5-1 and J is TRBJ1-1, with D hard to call. Germline V lookup: CDR1 SGHRS, CDR2 YFSETQ. The ends were cut back, 0 bases at V and 1 base at J, with 10 bases in the middle. The CDR3 totals 15 residues. CDR3 in DNA: TGCGCCAGCAGCTTGGCCGAGGGTGAGAACACTGAAGCTTTCTTT. Translated: CASSLAEGENTEAFF.

The V call is TRBV9, the J call TRBJ1-6; tentatively, D is TRBD1 (5 bases). CDR1 and CDR2 (germline): SGDLS, YYNGEE. Between the trimmed V and J ends, which lost 4 bases and 8 bases, there was a span of 10 bases. The CDR3 is made up of 13 amino acids. This CDR3 reads CASSMQGYSPLHF. CDR3 in DNA: TGTGCCAGCAGCATGCAGGGTTATTCACCCCTCCACTTT.

The chain uses TRBV6-5 and TRBJ1-2; 8 bases are a match to TRBD1. CDR1 is MNHEY and CDR2 is SVGAGI in the germline V gene. The CDR3 runs to 13 residues. The ends lost 5 bases at V and 8 bases at J; junction bases unmatched: 7. The CDR3 DNA reads as TGTGCCAGCAGTGACCCAGGGGGCCGCGGCTACACCTTC. The encoded protein is CASSDPGGRGYTF.

The chain links TRBV2 to TRBJ2-1; D may be TRBD2 (7 bases). Germline-derived CDR1 and CDR2 are SNHLY and FYNNEI. Trimming took 3 bases from V and 8 from J, leaving 20 bases between them. This CDR3 comprises 16 residues. CDR3 region: CASSDLGGAHTYEQFF. CDR3 sequence (DNA): TGTGCCAGCAGTGATCTTGGGGGGGCGCACACGTATGAGCAGTTCTTC.

This chain joins TRBV6-6 and TRBJ2-7; the D gene is possibly TRBD1 (5 bases). Germline V CDR1 and CDR2: MNHNY, SVGAGI (reference sequence). Between the trimmed V and J ends, which lost 0 bases and 0 bases, there was a span of 6 bases. The CDR3 consists of 14 residues. CDR3 bases: TGTGCCAGCAGTTACTCCGACAGCTCCTACGAGCAGTACTTC. It specifies CASSYSDSSYEQYF.

The V call is TRBV7-2, the J call TRBJ2-2, with TRBD1 as a possible D gene (6 bases). The CDR3 extends over 15 amino acids. Trimming shortened V by 5 bases and J by 3 bases, and 13 bases separated the two germline ends. Germline loops: CDR1 SGHTA, CDR2 FQGNSA. In DNA form, the CDR3 reads TGTGCCAGCAGCCTCAGGGGATTGGACACCGGGGAGCTGTTTTTT. Its translation is CASSLRGLDTGELFF.

Written as DNA, the CDR3 is TGTGCCAGCAGTTTCCCAAACACGAACACCGGGGAGCTGTTTTTT. Its protein is CASSFPNTNTGELFF. This chain joins TRBV6-1 and TRBJ2-2, with D unresolved. Germline CDR1 MNHNS, CDR2 SASEGT. V gave up 5 bases and J gave up 0 bases, with 10 bases separating them. CDR3 length equals 15 residues.

The chain joins TRBV11-3 to TRBJ2-1; the D gene is possibly TRBD2 (6 bases). With 1 base removed from V and 9 bases from J, the gap between germline ends came to 13 bases. This CDR3 spans 14 amino acids. Germline V gene data show CDR1 as SGHNT and CDR2 as YENEEA. CDR3 in DNA: TGTGCCAGCAGCTTAGGGGTCGGGGGTTCTGAGCAGTTCTTC. As protein: CASSLGVGGSEQFF.

This clone was seen only once. This chain uses TRBV7-9 with TRBJ1-1; D gene unclear. Looked up from germline, CDR1 is SEHNR and CDR2 is FQNEAQ (reference sequence). V lost 5 bases and J 11 bases, leaving 15 bases between the germline ends. CDR3 length equals 12 residues. CDR3 sequence (DNA): TGTGCCAGCAGCGCAAGTGGAGAGGCCGCTTTCTTT. Translated: CASSASGEAAFF. Drawing the rest from reference TRBV7-9 and TRBJ1-1, the complete variable domain is DTGVSQNPRHKITKRGQNVTFRCDPISEHNRLYWYRQTLGQGPEFLTYFQNEAQLEKSRLLSDRFSAERPKGSFSTLEIQRTEQGDSAMYLCASSASGEAAFFGQGTRLTVV.

In the case of this clone: Additional DNA sequences in this sample encode the identical CDR3. The chain has TRBV30 and TRBJ2-3; D possibly corresponds to TRBD2 (6 bases). V was trimmed by 0 bases and J by 5 bases, leaving 6 bases between them. CDR3 length equals 12 residues. CDR1 GTSNPN and CDR2 SVGIG come from the germline V gene (reference sequence). The CDR3 sequence is CAWSVGGDTQYF. The CDR3 DNA reads TGTGCCTGGAGTGTGGGGGGAGATACGCAGTATTTT.